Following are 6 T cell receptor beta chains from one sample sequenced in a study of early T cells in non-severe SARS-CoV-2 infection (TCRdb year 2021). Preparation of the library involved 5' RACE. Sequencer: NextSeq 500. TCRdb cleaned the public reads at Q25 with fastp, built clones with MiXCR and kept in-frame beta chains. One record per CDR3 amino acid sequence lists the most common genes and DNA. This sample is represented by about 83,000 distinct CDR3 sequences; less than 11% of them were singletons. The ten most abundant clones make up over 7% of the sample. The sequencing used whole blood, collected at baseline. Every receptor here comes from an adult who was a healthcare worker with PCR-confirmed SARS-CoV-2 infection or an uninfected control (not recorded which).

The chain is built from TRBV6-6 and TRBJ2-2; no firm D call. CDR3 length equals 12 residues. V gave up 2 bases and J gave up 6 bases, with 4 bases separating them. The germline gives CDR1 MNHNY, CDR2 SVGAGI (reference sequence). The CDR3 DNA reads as TGTGCCAGCAGTTACACCGCCGGGGAGCTGTTTTTT. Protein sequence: CASSYTAGELFF.

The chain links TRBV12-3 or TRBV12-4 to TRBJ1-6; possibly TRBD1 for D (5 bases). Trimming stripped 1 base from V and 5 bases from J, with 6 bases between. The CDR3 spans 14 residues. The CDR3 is CASSLEGDNSPLHF. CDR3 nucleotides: TGTGCCAGCAGTTTAGAAGGGGATAATTCACCCCTCCACTTT.

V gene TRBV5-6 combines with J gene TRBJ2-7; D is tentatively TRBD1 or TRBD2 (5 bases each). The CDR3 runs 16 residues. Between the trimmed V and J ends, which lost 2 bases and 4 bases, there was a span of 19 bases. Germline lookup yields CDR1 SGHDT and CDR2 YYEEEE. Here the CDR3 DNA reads TGTGCCAGCAGCTTCATCCGGGACGGACATTTTTACGAGCAGTACTTC. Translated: CASSFIRDGHFYEQYF.

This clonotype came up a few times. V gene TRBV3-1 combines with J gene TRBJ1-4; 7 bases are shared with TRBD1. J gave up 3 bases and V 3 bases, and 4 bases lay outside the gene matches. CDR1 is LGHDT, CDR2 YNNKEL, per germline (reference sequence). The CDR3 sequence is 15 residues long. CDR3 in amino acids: CASSHPGTANEKLFF. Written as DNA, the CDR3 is TGTGCCAGCAGCCACCCCGGGACAGCTAATGAAAAACTGTTTTTT.

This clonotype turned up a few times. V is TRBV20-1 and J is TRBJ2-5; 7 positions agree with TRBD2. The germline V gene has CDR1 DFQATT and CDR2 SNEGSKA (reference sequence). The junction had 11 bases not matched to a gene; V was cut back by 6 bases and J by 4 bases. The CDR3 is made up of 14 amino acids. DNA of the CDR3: TGCAGTGCCTTAGTCCTAGCGGTCGGAGAGACCCAGTACTTC. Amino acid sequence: CSALVLAVGETQYF.

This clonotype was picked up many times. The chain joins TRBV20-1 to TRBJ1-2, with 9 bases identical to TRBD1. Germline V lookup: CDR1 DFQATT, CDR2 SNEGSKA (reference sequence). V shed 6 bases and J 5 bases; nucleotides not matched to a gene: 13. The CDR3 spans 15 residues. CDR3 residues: CSATPGQGTSYGYTF. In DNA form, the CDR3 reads TGCAGTGCCACCCCCGGACAGGGGACTTCATATGGCTACACCTTC.